Shown below are 29 T cell receptor beta chains from a single sample sequenced in a study of blood T cell repertoires in COVID-19. The method was immunoSEQ multiplex PCR; TCRdb's version includes in-frame clones alone and lacks a portion of them. This table has over 150,000 clones, roughly 80% appearing once. The material sequenced was PBMCs or T cells enriched from blood (not recorded which). These receptors were taken from a woman in her 30s who had recovered from COVID-19.

The chain has TRBV9 and TRBJ2-5; D is perhaps TRBD1 (5 bases). Trimming removed 4 bases at V and 1 base at J, with 11 bases between. Germline V lookup: CDR1 SGDLS, CDR2 YYNGEE. This CDR3 comprises 14 residues. Written as DNA, the CDR3 is TGTGCCAGCAGCCCCGGACACTTCCAAGAGACCCAGTACTTC. It translates to CASSPGHFQETQYF.

The chain combines TRBV28 with TRBJ1-2; TRBD1 matches 9 bases. The CDR3 has 15 residues. V was clipped by 4 bases and J by 5 bases; unmatched bases: 8. Germline V gene lookup returns CDR1 MDHEN and CDR2 SYDVKM. In nucleotides, the CDR3 is TGTGCCAGCAGTTCGTTACAGGGGGCAGAGTATGGCTACACCTTC. Translated: CASSSLQGAEYGYTF.

The gene calls are TRBV5-1 and TRBJ1-1; D gene ambiguous. V gave up 0 bases and J gave up 8 bases, with 17 bases separating them. The CDR3 consists of 15 residues. The germline CDR1 and CDR2 sequences are SGHRS and YFSETQ. The CDR3 region is CASSLEGSSTREAFF. For the CDR3, the DNA is TGCGCCAGCAGCTTGGAAGGGTCCAGCACTAGGGAAGCTTTCTTT.

CDR3 coding DNA: TGCGCCAGCGGCGAGGGCTCTGGGGCCAACGTCCTGACTTTC. It translates to CASGEGSGANVLTF. This chain uses TRBV5-1 with TRBJ2-6; maybe TRBD2 (5 bases). The V end lost 7 bases, the J end lost 0 bases, and 8 bases lay between the germline ends. Germline V lookup: CDR1 SGHRS, CDR2 YFSETQ. CDR3 length: 14 amino acids.

V usage is TRBV3-1 (or the pseudogene TRBV3-2) and J usage is TRBJ1-1, with D tentatively TRBD1 (6 bases). CDR1 LGHDT and CDR2 YNNKEL come from the germline V gene (reference sequence). The CDR3 loop spans 16 amino acids. V lost 1 base, J lost 3 bases, and 15 bases lay in between. The CDR3 coding sequence is TGTGCCAGCAGCCAAGTCCTAGGGGGTAGGGACACTGAAGCTTTCTTT. Its translation: CASSQVLGGRDTEAFF.

The gene calls are TRBV19 and TRBJ2-7, with D hard to call. The CDR3 totals 15 residues. Germline assignment: CDR1 LNHDA and CDR2 SQIVND (reference sequence). V was cut by 10 bases and J by 0 bases, with 19 bases left in between. CDR3 nucleotides: TGTGCCAAAACTCAAATTGAGCTAAGCTCCTACGAGCAGTACGTC. It encodes CAKTQIELSSYEQYV.

The V gene is TRBV5-1, the J gene TRBJ1-5; 9 positions match TRBD1. This CDR3 is built from 15 residues. Germline V gene data show CDR1 as SGHRS and CDR2 as YFSETQ. V shed 5 bases, J shed 1 base, and the junction held 4 bases outside the gene matches. The CDR3 DNA follows: TGCGCCAGCAGGGCCGGGACAGGGAGCAATCAGCCCCAGCATTTT. Protein sequence: CASRAGTGSNQPQHF.

The chain joins TRBV3-1 (or the pseudogene TRBV3-2) to TRBJ1-2; D is uncertain. In germline, CDR1 is LGHDT, CDR2 YNNKEL (reference sequence). V was cut by 0 bases and J by 3 bases, with 11 bases left in between. The CDR3 totals 15 residues. The CDR3 DNA is TGTGCCAGCAGCCAAGATCGTACGGTTTACTATGGCTACACCTTC. Amino acid sequence: CASSQDRTVYYGYTF.

The rearrangement links TRBV5-6 to TRBJ1-3, with 9 bases matching TRBD1. Germline values: CDR1 SGHDT, CDR2 YYEEEE. The V segment lost 4 bases and the J segment 4 bases; nucleotides outside the gene matches: 9. This CDR3 spans 16 amino acids. CDR3 region: CASSPSGTGHGNTIYF. CDR3 nucleotide sequence: TGTGCCAGCAGCCCGTCAGGGACAGGGCACGGAAACACCATATATTTT.

CDR3 amino acids: CASSFPGLAALSSYNEQFF. CDR3 bases: TGTGCCAGCAGCTTCCCGGGACTAGCGGCACTGAGCTCCTACAATGAGCAGTTCTTC. This chain connects TRBV5-4 to TRBJ2-1; 11 bases map to TRBD2. The CDR3 loop spans 19 amino acids. Per the germline V gene, CDR1 is SGHNT and CDR2 is YYREEE (reference sequence). V was clipped by 2 bases and J by 0 bases; unmatched bases: 10.

A few counts support this clone. The sample has other DNA sequences that encode this CDR3 too. The V gene is TRBV28, the J gene TRBJ2-7; tentative D call: TRBD1 (6 bases). The CDR3 sequence is 12 residues long. The ends were cut back, 10 bases at V and 0 bases at J, with 10 bases in the middle. Germline values: CDR1 MDHEN, CDR2 SYDVKM. For the CDR3, the DNA is TGTGCCACCACAGGGAGCTCCTACGAGCAGTACGTC. It specifies CATTGSSYEQYV.

The chain recombines TRBV12-3 or TRBV12-4 with TRBJ1-1, with D maybe TRBD1 (5 bases). V lost 6 bases and J 7 bases, leaving 15 bases between the germline ends. CDR3 size: 13 residues. CDR3 DNA: TGTGCCAGCAGCCGCGCCACAGGCAGTGAAGCTTTCTTT. It specifies CASSRATGSEAFF.

The chain combines TRBV10-1 with TRBJ1-1, with D possibly TRBD1 on 6 matching bases. The V end lost 6 bases, the J end lost 1 base, and 12 bases lay between the germline ends. The CDR3 sequence is 14 residues long. Germline lookup yields CDR1 WNHNN and CDR2 SYGVQD (reference sequence). The CDR3 is CASRSGAANTEAFF. CDR3 nucleotide sequence: TGCGCCAGCAGGTCAGGGGCTGCGAACACTGAAGCTTTCTTT.

The chain combines TRBV29-1 with TRBJ2-1, with D tentatively TRBD2 (5 bases). The germline gives CDR1 SQVTM, CDR2 ANQGSEA. The CDR3 totals 17 residues. Trimming shortened V by 0 bases and J by 0 bases, and 15 bases separated the two germline ends. Here the CDR3 DNA reads TGCAGCGTTGAAGATCTTCGGGGTCTGAACTCCTACAATGAGCAGTTCTTC. This encodes CSVEDLRGLNSYNEQFF.

This clone has a single count. The chain couples TRBV5-1 to TRBJ1-1; no firm D call. The CDR3 is 13 residues long. V shed 1 base and J shed 11 bases, with 15 bases lying between them. Germline V CDR1 and CDR2: SGHRS, YFSETQ. The CDR3 region has the DNA TGCGCCAGCAGCTTGAAAGAGGGCGGTAGGGCTTTCTTT. Protein: CASSLKEGGRAFF.

The rearrangement joins TRBV5-1 to TRBJ2-3; 7 nucleotides agree with TRBD2. V lost 3 bases, J lost 4 bases, and 11 bases stayed unmatched. Germline lookup yields CDR1 SGHRS and CDR2 YFSETQ. The CDR3 spans 16 residues. The CDR3 nucleotides are TGCGCCAGCAGCTGGGGGAGCGGGAACTACCCAGATACGCAGTATTTT. Residues: CASSWGSGNYPDTQYF.

The chain links TRBV6-5 to TRBJ2-7; D gene unclear. The germline gives CDR1 MNHEY, CDR2 SVGAGI. This CDR3 spans 14 amino acids. The germline V and J ends were trimmed by 0 bases and 3 bases, with 9 bases remaining between them. This chain's CDR3 is CASSYSRRSYEQYV. CDR3 DNA: TGTGCCAGCAGTTACTCGAGGCGCAGCTACGAGCAGTACGTC.

The chain couples TRBV3-1 (or the pseudogene TRBV3-2) to TRBJ2-1; 15 bases fit TRBD2. This CDR3 has 15 residues. Germline CDR1 and CDR2: LGHDT and YNNKEL (reference sequence). V was pared by 4 bases and J by 15 bases, with 10 bases of the junction left unmatched. The chain's CDR3 is CASSPRTSGGDEVFF. The CDR3 DNA is TGTGCCAGCAGCCCCAGGACTAGCGGGGGGGATGAGGTGTTCTTC.

The chain is built from TRBV3-1 (or the pseudogene TRBV3-2) and TRBJ1-6; 7 bases agree with TRBD1. The V and J ends lost 2 bases and 5 bases, in that order; junction bases with no gene match: 0. Germline V gene data show CDR1 as LGHDT and CDR2 as YNNKEL (reference sequence). This CDR3 has 14 residues. CDR3 bases: TGTGCCAGCAGCCAAACAGGGGATAATTCACCCCTCCACTTT. Translated, it gives CASSQTGDNSPLHF.

The chain joins TRBV5-1 to TRBJ2-5, with 7 bases aligning to TRBD2. The V gene's germline CDR1 is SGHRS and CDR2 YFSETQ. The V and J ends lost 4 bases and 5 bases, in that order; junction bases with no gene match: 5. The CDR3 totals 13 residues. CDR3 nucleotides: TGCGCCAGCAGCCATGGGCGGGGGGAGACCCAGTACTTC. It yields the protein CASSHGRGETQYF.

Concerning this clone itself: Different DNA sequences within this sample yield the same CDR3. The V call is TRBV27, the J call TRBJ1-6; no clear D. CDR3 size: 12 residues. Germline assignment: CDR1 MNHEY and CDR2 SMNVEV (reference sequence). V lost 2 bases and J lost 13, with 9 bases in between. The CDR3 region has the DNA TGTGCCAGCAGTTTAGGAACGGGGCCCCTCCACTTT. Residues: CASSLGTGPLHF.

This clone showed up many times. The chain carries TRBV10-1 and TRBJ2-3, with 11 bases matching TRBD2. With V trimmed by 6 bases and J by 1 base, 6 bases remained unmatched. Germline V gene data show CDR1 as WNHNN and CDR2 as SYGVQD (reference sequence). This CDR3 is 16 amino acids long. CDR3 nucleotides: TGCGCCAGCAGCGCTGTGGGACTAGCGGGCACAGATACGCAGTATTTT. Amino acids: CASSAVGLAGTDTQYF.

The CDR3 DNA sequence: TGTGCCAGCACCCGACAATCGACAGGGTCGAACGAAAAACTGTTTTTT. Translation gives CASTRQSTGSNEKLFF. The V call is TRBV2, the J call TRBJ1-4; 7 positions agree with TRBD1. V shed 7 bases and J 8 bases; nucleotides not matched to a gene: 16. Germline V gene lookup returns CDR1 SNHLY and CDR2 FYNNEI. The CDR3 runs to 16 residues.

The chain carries TRBV5-6 and TRBJ2-7, with D maybe TRBD2 (6 bases). The CDR3 length is 17 residues. Germline V gives CDR1 SGHDT, CDR2 YYEEEE. Trimming removed 5 bases from V and 1 base from J, with 22 bases in between. The CDR3 DNA reads as TGTGCCAGCAGTCCCGCGCGGCGGGGCGCAAAATCCTACGAGCAGTACTTC. Translated: CASSPARRGAKSYEQYF.

V and J are TRBV7-9 and TRBJ1-5; TRBD1 might be the D (6 bases). V shed 1 base and J shed 2 bases, with 15 bases lying between them. CDR1 is SEHNR, CDR2 FQNEAQ, per germline (reference sequence). The CDR3 length is 17 residues. CDR3 in amino acids: CASSLGRQARGNQPQHF. For the CDR3, the DNA is TGTGCCAGCAGCTTAGGAAGACAGGCCCGCGGCAATCAGCCCCAGCATTTT.

The rearrangement links TRBV5-6 to TRBJ1-2; D not certain. From germline, CDR1 is SGHDT and CDR2 YYEEEE. This CDR3 is built from 15 residues. The V and J ends lost 1 base and 3 bases respectively, with 13 bases between them. In DNA form, the CDR3 reads TGTGCCAGCAGCTTGTGGAGGCGGGATTACTATGGCTACACCTTC. This sequence encodes CASSLWRRDYYGYTF.

The chain joins TRBV29-1 to TRBJ1-1, with 7 bases fitting TRBD1. With 8 bases clipped from V and 2 bases from J, the junction kept 11 bases outside the gene matches. The germline CDR1 and CDR2 sequences are SQVTM and ANQGSEA. The CDR3 runs 14 residues. CDR3 coding DNA: TGCAGCACAACTGCGGGACAGTTCAACACTGAAGCTTTCTTT. Amino acid sequence: CSTTAGQFNTEAFF.

The rearrangement links TRBV27 to TRBJ2-1; 10 bases align to TRBD2. The CDR3 loop spans 17 amino acids. V shed 0 bases, J shed 5 bases, and the junction held 7 bases outside the gene matches. The germline V gene has CDR1 MNHEY and CDR2 SMNVEV (reference sequence). The CDR3 is CASSLSLAGDFNNEQFF. CDR3 coding DNA: TGTGCCAGCAGTTTATCGCTAGCGGGGGACTTCAACAATGAGCAGTTCTTC.

V gene TRBV10-3 combines with J gene TRBJ2-1; 7 bases are shared with TRBD1. The CDR3 contains 12 residues. Germline trimming cut 9 bases from V and 10 bases from J; bases unmatched to any gene: 9. The V gene's germline CDR1 is ENHRY and CDR2 SYGVKD. CDR3 sequence: CAILIQGNEQFF. In nucleotides, the CDR3 is TGTGCCATTTTGATACAGGGGAACGAGCAGTTCTTC.